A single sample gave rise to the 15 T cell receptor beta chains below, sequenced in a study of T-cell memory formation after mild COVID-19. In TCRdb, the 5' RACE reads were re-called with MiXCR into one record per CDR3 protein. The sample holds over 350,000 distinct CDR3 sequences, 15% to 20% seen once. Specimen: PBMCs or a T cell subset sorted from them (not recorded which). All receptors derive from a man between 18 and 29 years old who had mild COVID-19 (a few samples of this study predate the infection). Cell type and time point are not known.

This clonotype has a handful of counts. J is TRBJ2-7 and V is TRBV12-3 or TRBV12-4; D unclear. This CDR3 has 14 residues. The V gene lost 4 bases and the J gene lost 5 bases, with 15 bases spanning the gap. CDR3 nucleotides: TGTGCCAGCAGTTCTACACACGAGGTCCACGAGCAGTACTTC. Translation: CASSSTHEVHEQYF.

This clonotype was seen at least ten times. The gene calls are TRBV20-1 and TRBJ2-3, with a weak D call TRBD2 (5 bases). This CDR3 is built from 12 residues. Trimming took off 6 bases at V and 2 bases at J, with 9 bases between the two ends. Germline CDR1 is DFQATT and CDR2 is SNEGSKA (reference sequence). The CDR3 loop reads CSAQLDTDTQYF. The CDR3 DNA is TGCAGTGCCCAACTAGACACAGATACGCAGTATTTT.

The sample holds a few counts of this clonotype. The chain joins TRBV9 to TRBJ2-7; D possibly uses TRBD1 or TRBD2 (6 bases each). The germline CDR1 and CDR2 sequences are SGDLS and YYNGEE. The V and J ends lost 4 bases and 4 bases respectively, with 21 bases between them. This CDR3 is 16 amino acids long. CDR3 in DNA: TGTGCCAGCAGCATATTACGGGGGCGGATGACGTACGAGCAGTACGTC. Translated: CASSILRGRMTYEQYV.

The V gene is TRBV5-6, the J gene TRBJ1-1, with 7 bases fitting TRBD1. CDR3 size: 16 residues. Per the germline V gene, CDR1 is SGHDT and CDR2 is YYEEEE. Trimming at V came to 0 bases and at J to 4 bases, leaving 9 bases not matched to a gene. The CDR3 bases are TGTGCCAGCAGCTTGGGCCTGACACAGGGGACCACTGAAGCTTTCTTT. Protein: CASSLGLTQGTTEAFF.

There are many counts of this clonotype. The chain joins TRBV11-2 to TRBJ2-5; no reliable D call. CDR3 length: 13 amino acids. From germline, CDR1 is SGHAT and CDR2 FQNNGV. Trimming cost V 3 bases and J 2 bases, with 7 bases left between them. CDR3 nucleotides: TGTGCCAGCAGCTTCGGCAATCAAGAGACCCAGTACTTC. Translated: CASSFGNQETQYF.

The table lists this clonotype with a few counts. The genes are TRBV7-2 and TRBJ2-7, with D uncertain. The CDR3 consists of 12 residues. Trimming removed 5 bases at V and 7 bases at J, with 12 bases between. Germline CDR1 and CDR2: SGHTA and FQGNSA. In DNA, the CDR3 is TGTGCCAGCAGCCTTGTAAGAGAGGAGCAGTACTTC. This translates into CASSLVREEQYF.

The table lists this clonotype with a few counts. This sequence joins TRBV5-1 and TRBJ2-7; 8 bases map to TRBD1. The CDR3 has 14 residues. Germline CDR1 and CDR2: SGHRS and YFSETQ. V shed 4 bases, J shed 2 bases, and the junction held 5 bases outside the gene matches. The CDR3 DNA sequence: TGCGCCAGCAGCGGACAGGGTATCCCCTACGAGCAGTACTTC. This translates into CASSGQGIPYEQYF.

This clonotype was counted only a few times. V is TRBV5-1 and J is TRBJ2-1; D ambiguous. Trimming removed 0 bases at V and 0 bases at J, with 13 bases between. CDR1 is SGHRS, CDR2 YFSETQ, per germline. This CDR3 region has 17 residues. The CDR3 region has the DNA TGCGCCAGCAGCTTGGGCAGGACCTTTGCCTCCTACAATGAGCAGTTCTTC. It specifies CASSLGRTFASYNEQFF.

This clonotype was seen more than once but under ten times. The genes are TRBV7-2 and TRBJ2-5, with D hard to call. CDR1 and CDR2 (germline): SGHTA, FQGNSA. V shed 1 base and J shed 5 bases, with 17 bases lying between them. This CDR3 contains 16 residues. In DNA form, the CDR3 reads TGTGCCAGCAGCTTAGAAAGGCTGGCCCCCCGTGAGACCCAGTACTTC. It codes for CASSLERLAPRETQYF.

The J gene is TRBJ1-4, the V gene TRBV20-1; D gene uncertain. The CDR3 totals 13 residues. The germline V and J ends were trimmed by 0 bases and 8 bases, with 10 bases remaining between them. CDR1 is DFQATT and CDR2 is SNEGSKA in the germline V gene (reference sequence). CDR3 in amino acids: CSARDPLAEKLFF. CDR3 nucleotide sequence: TGCAGTGCTAGAGACCCCCTGGCAGAAAAACTGTTTTTT.

CDR3 amino acids: CASSPRPGQVAGELFF. The DNA of the CDR3 is TGTGCCAGCAGTCCCCGTCCGGGACAGGTTGCCGGGGAGCTGTTTTTT. This sequence joins TRBV6-1 and TRBJ2-2, with TRBD1 matching 8 bases. V was pared by 5 bases and J by 6 bases, with 11 bases of the junction left unmatched. There are 16 residues in the CDR3. Germline V gives CDR1 MNHNS, CDR2 SASEGT.

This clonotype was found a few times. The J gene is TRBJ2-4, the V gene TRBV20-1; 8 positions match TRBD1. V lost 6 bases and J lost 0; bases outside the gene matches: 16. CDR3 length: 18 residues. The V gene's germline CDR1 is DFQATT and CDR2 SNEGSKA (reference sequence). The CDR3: CSAQRRDRTILAKNIQYF. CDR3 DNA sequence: TGCAGTGCCCAGCGTAGGGACAGGACAATTCTAGCCAAAAACATTCAGTACTTC.

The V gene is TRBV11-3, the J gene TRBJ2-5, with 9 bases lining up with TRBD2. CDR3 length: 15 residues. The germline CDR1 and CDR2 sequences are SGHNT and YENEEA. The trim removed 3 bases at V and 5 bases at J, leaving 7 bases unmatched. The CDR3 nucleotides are TGTGCCAGCAGCTTCCTAGCGGGGCCGGGGGAGACCCAGTACTTC. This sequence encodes CASSFLAGPGETQYF.

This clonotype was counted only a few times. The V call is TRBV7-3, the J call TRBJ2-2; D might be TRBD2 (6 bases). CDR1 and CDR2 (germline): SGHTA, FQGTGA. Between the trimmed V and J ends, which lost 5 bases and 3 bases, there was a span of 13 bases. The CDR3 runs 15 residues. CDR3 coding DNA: TGTGCCAGCAGCCCCGGGACTTTTCACACCGGGGAGCTGTTTTTT. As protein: CASSPGTFHTGELFF.

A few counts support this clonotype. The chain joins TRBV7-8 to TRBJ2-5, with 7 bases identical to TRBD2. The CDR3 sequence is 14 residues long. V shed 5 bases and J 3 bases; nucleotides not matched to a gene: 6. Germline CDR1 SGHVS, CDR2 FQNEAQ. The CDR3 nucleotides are TGTGCCAGCAGCATACTAGCGATTAAAGAGACCCAGTACTTC. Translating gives CASSILAIKETQYF. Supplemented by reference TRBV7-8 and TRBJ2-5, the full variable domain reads GAGVSQSPRYKVAKRGQDVALRCDPISGHVSLFWYQQALGQGPEFLTYFQNEAQLDKSGLPSDRFFAERPEGSVSTLKIQRTQQEDSAVYLCASSILAIKETQYFGPGTRLLVL.